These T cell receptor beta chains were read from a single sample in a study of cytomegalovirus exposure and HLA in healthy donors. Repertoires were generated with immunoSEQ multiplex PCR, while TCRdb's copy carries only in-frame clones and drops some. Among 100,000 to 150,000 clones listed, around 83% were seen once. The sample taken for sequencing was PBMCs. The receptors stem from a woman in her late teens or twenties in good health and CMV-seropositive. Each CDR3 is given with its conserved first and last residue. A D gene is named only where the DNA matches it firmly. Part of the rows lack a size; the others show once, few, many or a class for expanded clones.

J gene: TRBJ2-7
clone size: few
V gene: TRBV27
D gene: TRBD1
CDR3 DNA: TGTGCCAGCAGTTTACCGGGACAGGGTCTATGGGAGCAGTACTTC
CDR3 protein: CASSLPGQGLWEQYF

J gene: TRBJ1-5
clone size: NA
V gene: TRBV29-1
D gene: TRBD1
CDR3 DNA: TGCAGCGTGACCCCCGGACAGGGGCAGCCCCAGCATTTT
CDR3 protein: CSVTPGQGQPQHF

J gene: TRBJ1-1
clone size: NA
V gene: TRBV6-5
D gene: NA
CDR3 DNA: TGTGCCAGCAGTTACTCGGGCAGGGGCAACACTGAAGCTTTCTTT
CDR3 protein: CASSYSGRGNTEAFF

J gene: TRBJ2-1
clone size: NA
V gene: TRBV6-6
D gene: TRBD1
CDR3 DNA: TGTGCCAGCAGTTACGGGACAGGAGTATACAATGAGCAGTTCTTC
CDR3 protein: CASSYGTGVYNEQFF

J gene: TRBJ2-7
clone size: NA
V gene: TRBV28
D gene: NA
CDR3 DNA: TGTGCCAGCAGTTTAACAGGGTTCAGCTCCTACGAGCAGTACTTC
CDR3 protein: CASSLTGFSSYEQYF

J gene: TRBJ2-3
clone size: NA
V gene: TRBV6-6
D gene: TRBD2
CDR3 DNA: TGTGCCAGTGCAGGGGCGGGGGGGCCCAATACGCAGTATTTT
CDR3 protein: CASAGAGGPNTQYF

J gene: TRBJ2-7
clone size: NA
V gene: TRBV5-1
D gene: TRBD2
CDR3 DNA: TGCGCCAGCAGCTCACTCATAGCGGGGGAGGGCGAGCAGTACTTC
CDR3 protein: CASSSLIAGEGEQYF

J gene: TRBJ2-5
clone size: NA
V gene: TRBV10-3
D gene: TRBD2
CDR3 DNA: TGTGCCATCCGATTAGCGGGGGATAGGGCCCAGTACTTC
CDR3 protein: CAIRLAGDRAQYF

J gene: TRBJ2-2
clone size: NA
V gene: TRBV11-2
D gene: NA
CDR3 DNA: TGTGCCAGCAGCTTGGGCACACAGGGAACCGGGGAGCTGTTTTTT
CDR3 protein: CASSLGTQGTGELFF

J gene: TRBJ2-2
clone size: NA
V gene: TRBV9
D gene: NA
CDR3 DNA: TGTGCCAGTTCTATAAACACCGGGGAGCTGTTTTTT
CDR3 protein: CASSINTGELFF

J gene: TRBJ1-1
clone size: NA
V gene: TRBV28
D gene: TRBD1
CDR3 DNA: TGTGCCAGCAGGGGGACAGGGGGCTACACTGAAGCTTTCTTT
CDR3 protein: CASRGTGGYTEAFF

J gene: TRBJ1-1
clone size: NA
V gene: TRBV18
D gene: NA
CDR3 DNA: TGTGCCAGCGCAAAAAGCGGGCCTCAGGTCGGCACTGAAGCTTTCTTT
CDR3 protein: CASAKSGPQVGTEAFF

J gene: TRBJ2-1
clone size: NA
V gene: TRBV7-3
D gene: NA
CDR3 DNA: TGTGCCAGCAGCGTCTCGGGGGACTCCTACAATGAGCAGTTCTTC
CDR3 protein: CASSVSGDSYNEQFF

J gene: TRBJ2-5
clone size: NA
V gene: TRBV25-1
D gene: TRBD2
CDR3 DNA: TGTGCCAGCAGTACCCAAGGGACTAGCGGACAAGAGACCCAGTACTTC
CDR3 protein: CASSTQGTSGQETQYF